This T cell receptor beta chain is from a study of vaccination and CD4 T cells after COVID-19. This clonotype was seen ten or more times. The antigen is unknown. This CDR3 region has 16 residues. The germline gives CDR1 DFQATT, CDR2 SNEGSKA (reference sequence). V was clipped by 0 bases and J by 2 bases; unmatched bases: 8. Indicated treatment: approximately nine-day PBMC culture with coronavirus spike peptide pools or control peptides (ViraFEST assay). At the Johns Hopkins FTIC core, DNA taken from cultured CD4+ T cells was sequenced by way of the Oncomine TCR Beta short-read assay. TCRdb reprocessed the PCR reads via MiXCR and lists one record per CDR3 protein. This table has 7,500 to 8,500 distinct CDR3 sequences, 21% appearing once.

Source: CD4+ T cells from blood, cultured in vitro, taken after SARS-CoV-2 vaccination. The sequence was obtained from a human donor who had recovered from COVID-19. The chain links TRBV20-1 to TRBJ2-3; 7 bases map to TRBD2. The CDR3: CSARDATGGDTDTQYF. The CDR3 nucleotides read TGCAGTGCTAGAGATGCAACGGGAGGAGACACAGATACGCAGTATTTT.